Below, one TCR beta chain is given with its context. The table came from immunoSEQ multiplex PCR; TCRdb's copy has only in-frame clones and leaves some out. This repertoire shows about 160,000 clones, over 75% found once; its top ten account for approximately 1.1%. The data derive from a study of blood T cell repertoires in COVID-19. Study context: Italy, Spain and the United States were the sources of the convalescent and acute COVID-19 samples.

The CDR3 has 19 amino acids. Germline CDR1 and CDR2: LGHNT and FRNRAP. V was pared by 4 bases and J by 5 bases, with 17 bases of the junction left unmatched. The V and J genes are TRBV12-5 and TRBJ2-3, with 11 positions matching TRBD2. Sample: peripheral blood. The receptor was isolated from a man aged 55 to 69 who had recovered from COVID-19. The CDR3 region is CASGSTQAVSGGAGDTQYF. The CDR3, as DNA: TGTGCTAGTGGTTCCACCCAAGCAGTTAGCGGGGGGGCGGGAGATACGCAGTATTTT.